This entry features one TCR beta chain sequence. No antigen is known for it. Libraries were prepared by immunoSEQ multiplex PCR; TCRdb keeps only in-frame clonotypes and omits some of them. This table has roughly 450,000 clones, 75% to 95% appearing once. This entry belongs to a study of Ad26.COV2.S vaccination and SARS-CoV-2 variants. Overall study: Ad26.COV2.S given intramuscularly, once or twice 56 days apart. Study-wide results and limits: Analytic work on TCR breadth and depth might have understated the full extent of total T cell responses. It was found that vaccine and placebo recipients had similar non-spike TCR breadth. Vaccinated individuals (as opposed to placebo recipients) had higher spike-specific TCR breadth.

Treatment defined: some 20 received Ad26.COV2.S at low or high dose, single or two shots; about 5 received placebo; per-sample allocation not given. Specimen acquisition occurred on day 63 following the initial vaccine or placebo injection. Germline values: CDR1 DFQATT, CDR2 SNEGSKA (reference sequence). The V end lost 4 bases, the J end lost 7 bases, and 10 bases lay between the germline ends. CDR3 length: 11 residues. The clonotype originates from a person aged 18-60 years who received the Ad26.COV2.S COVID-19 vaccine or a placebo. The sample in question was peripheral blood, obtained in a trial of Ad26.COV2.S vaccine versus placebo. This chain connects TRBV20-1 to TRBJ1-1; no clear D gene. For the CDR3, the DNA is TGCAGTGCTACGCTGACACTTGAAGCTTTCTTT. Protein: CSATLTLEAFF.